The 31 T cell receptor beta chains given below trace back to one sample, sequenced in a study of OX40 agonist ivuxolimab in advanced cancers. Libraries were made using the immunoSEQ multiplex PCR assay. The immuneACCESS repertoire file appears here via TCRdb, limited to in-frame rearrangements. These files lack a portion of the clones; in checked studies, under half of the deficit traces to unresolved V genes, and the cause of the others is not known. A total of 55,000 to 60,000 clones appear in this sample, 84% of them only once. The biggest ten clones account for about 0.65% of the sample. This specimen was CD4+ or CD8+ T cells sorted from blood, taken in a trial of the OX40 agonist ivuxolimab. The receptors originated from an adult with an advanced solid tumor such as melanoma, head and neck, liver or kidney cancer.

The chain has TRBV14 and TRBJ1-1; D gene unclear. The V and J ends lost 5 bases and 3 bases respectively, with 10 bases between them. The length of the CDR3 is 13 residues. Per germline, CDR1 SGHDN and CDR2 FVKESK. The CDR3 is CASSSVGDTEAFF. CDR3 in DNA: TGTGCCAGCAGCTCCGTCGGGGACACTGAAGCTTTCTTT.

The chain is built from TRBV5-4 and TRBJ1-5; D is perhaps TRBD1 (6 bases). The CDR3 covers 14 residues. V lost 1 base and J lost 4, with 9 bases in between. Germline V gene lookup returns CDR1 SGHNT and CDR2 YYREEE (reference sequence). CDR3 coding DNA: TGTGCCAGCAGCTTGTGGGGGCTAAATCAGCCCCAGCATTTT. Protein product: CASSLWGLNQPQHF. The full variable domain, in which reference TRBV5-4 and TRBJ1-5 provide the parts outside the CDR3, is ETGVTQSPTHLIKTRGQQVTLRCSSQSGHNTVSWYQQALGQGPQFIFQYYREEENGRGNFPPRFSGLQFPNYSSELNVNALELDDSALYLCASSLWGLNQPQHFGDGTRLSIL.

The chain employs TRBV5-1 and TRBJ1-1, with 8 bases aligning to TRBD1. Germline lookup yields CDR1 SGHRS and CDR2 YFSETQ. The junction had 5 bases not matched to a gene; V was cut back by 5 bases and J by 2 bases. CDR3 length: 14 amino acids. The CDR3 is CASRFGQGNTEAFF. The CDR3 nucleotides are TGCGCCAGCAGGTTCGGACAGGGAAACACTGAAGCTTTCTTT.

The rearrangement links TRBV19 to TRBJ2-6, with a tentative D call TRBD1 (6 bases). V was clipped by 4 bases and J by 17 bases, with 18 bases between them. There are 13 residues in the CDR3. Germline loops: CDR1 LNHDA, CDR2 SQIVND (reference sequence). CDR3: CASSRDKSLGVTF. The CDR3 DNA sequence: TGTGCCAGTAGTAGGGACAAGTCTCTGGGAGTGACTTTC.

This chain joins TRBV7-8 and TRBJ2-1; 9 nucleotides line up with TRBD2. V dropped 2 bases and J dropped 10; count of bases not matched to a gene: 12. The CDR3 length is 16 residues. Germline V gene sequence: CDR1 SGHVS, CDR2 FQNEAQ. CDR3 bases: TGTGCCAGCAGCTTAACGGCCAGCGGGAGGATCGACGAGCAGTTCTTC. Residues: CASSLTASGRIDEQFF.

The chain employs TRBV7-9 and TRBJ1-4, with D possibly matching TRBD1 (5 bases). Germline CDR1 and CDR2: SEHNR and FQNEAQ (reference sequence). CDR3 length: 14 residues. The V end was cut by 5 bases, the J end by 5 bases, with 12 bases between. The chain's CDR3 is CASSTGGRNEKLFF. DNA of the CDR3: TGTGCCAGCAGCACGGGGGGGAGAAATGAAAAACTGTTTTTT.

This chain connects TRBV4-2 to TRBJ2-7; TRBD1 might be the D (6 bases). Trimming removed 1 base at V and 3 bases at J, with 22 bases between. CDR1 and CDR2 (germline): LGHNA, YNFKEQ. The length of the CDR3 is 18 residues. The CDR3 DNA reads as TGTGCCAGCAGCCAAGCGGTTTTAGGCCCTCAGGGGCACTACGAGCAGTACTTC. Residues: CASSQAVLGPQGHYEQYF.

J is TRBJ2-1 and V is TRBV4-2, with TRBD1 identical over 8 bases. V shed 1 base, J shed 2 bases, and the junction held 4 bases outside the gene matches. CDR1 is LGHNA and CDR2 is YNFKEQ in the germline V gene. CDR3 length: 16 amino acids. The CDR3 nucleotides are TGTGCCAGCAGCCAAGTAGGGACAGGCACCTACAATGAGCAGTTCTTC. Its translation is CASSQVGTGTYNEQFF.

The chain combines TRBV5-4 with TRBJ2-2, with TRBD2 identical over 7 bases. CDR1 is SGHNT, CDR2 YYREEE, per germline (reference sequence). The CDR3 has 15 amino acids. Trimming removed 3 bases from V and 0 bases from J; junction bases left unmatched: 2. The CDR3 spells CASSWGGANTGELFF. The CDR3 nucleotides are TGTGCCAGCAGCTGGGGAGGGGCGAACACCGGGGAGCTGTTTTTT.

This rearrangement joins TRBV29-1 to TRBJ1-2; possibly TRBD1 for D (5 bases). V dropped 5 bases and J dropped 9 bases, with 16 bases sitting between them. The germline gives CDR1 SQVTM, CDR2 ANQGSEA. The CDR3 is 12 residues long. CDR3 protein: CSVTQERGSYTF. The CDR3 nucleotides read TGCAGCGTTACACAGGAGCGGGGAAGCTACACCTTC.

The sample holds one count of this clone. This chain uses TRBV5-1 with TRBJ1-2, with a possible D match to TRBD1 (5 bases). Germline V gene lookup returns CDR1 SGHRS and CDR2 YFSETQ. The CDR3 length is 13 residues. V was shortened by 4 bases and J by 3 bases, with 10 bases between the two germline ends. The CDR3 nucleotides read TGCGCCAGCAGCCCCGACAGTGACTATGGCTACACCTTC. Its protein is CASSPDSDYGYTF.

This chain uses TRBV5-1 with TRBJ2-6, with unresolved D. Germline lookup yields CDR1 SGHRS and CDR2 YFSETQ. This CDR3 comprises 18 residues. V lost 6 bases and J lost 0, with 19 bases in between. CDR3 amino acids: CASTLGGPLSSGANVLTF. DNA for the CDR3: TGCGCCAGCACCTTAGGCGGACCGCTTAGCTCTGGGGCCAACGTCCTGACTTTC. Full variable domain (remainder filled in from reference TRBV5-1 and TRBJ2-6): KAGVTQTPRYLIKTRGQQVTLSCSPISGHRSVSWYQQTPGQGLQFLFEYFSETQRNKGNFPGRFSGRQFSNSRSEMNVSTLELGDSALYLCASTLGGPLSSGANVLTFGAGSRLTVL.

The gene calls are TRBV5-4 and TRBJ1-4, with a weak D call TRBD1 (6 bases). The CDR3 is made up of 14 amino acids. Per the germline V gene, CDR1 is SGHNT and CDR2 is YYREEE (reference sequence). V was cut by 4 bases and J by 6 bases, with 13 bases left in between. CDR3 protein: CASSPERGDEKLFF. For the CDR3, the DNA is TGTGCCAGCAGCCCTGAAAGGGGGGATGAAAAACTGTTTTTT.

This clone was seen only a few times. The genes are TRBV11-2 and TRBJ1-5, with TRBD1 as a possible D gene (5 bases). Germline lookup yields CDR1 SGHAT and CDR2 FQNNGV. This CDR3 spans 15 amino acids. V lost 1 base, J lost 2 bases, and 9 bases lay in between. The CDR3, as DNA: TGTGCCAGCAGCTTAGGCAGGGTGGGCAATCAGCCCCAGCATTTT. It translates to CASSLGRVGNQPQHF. Supplemented by reference TRBV11-2 and TRBJ1-5, the full variable domain reads EAGVAQSPRYKIIEKRQSVAFWCNPISGHATLYWYQQILGQGPKLLIQFQNNGVVDDSQLPKDRFSAERLKGVDSTLKIQPAKLEDSAVYLCASSLGRVGNQPQHFGDGTRLSIL.

The gene calls are TRBV7-3 and TRBJ2-2, with D perhaps matching TRBD2 (7 bases). The CDR3 is 17 amino acids. Looked up from germline, CDR1 is SGHTA and CDR2 is FQGTGA. V was clipped by 2 bases and J by 0 bases, with 13 bases between them. CDR3 sequence reads: CASSLLGGGPNTGELFF. The CDR3 DNA is TGTGCCAGCAGCTTACTGGGCGGGGGCCCGAACACCGGGGAGCTGTTTTTT.

The chain employs TRBV6-6 and TRBJ1-1; 12 nucleotides agree with TRBD1. CDR3 size: 16 residues. The junction had 6 bases not matched to a gene; V was cut back by 2 bases and J by 5 bases. The germline V gene encodes CDR1 MNHNY and CDR2 SVGAGI (reference sequence). The CDR3 nucleotides are TGTGCCAGCAGTTACGGGACAGGGGGCGCGGGGACTGAAGCTTTCTTT. Encoded protein: CASSYGTGGAGTEAFF.

The chain has TRBV5-4 and TRBJ2-7; D gene ambiguous. V dropped 4 bases and J dropped 2 bases, with 16 bases sitting between them. Germline CDR1 and CDR2: SGHNT and YYREEE (reference sequence). The length of the CDR3 is 15 residues. The CDR3 region has the DNA TGTGCCAGCAGCCCCCCCAAAGGGTTACCCTACGAGCAGTACTTC. It yields the protein CASSPPKGLPYEQYF.

The genes are TRBV12-5 and TRBJ2-1; D remains ambiguous. The CDR3 has 17 residues. Germline CDR1 and CDR2: LGHNT and FRNRAP. V dropped 0 bases and J dropped 6 bases, with 18 bases sitting between them. CDR3 residues: CASGLVLTQSTFNEQFF. CDR3 DNA sequence: TGTGCTAGTGGTTTGGTACTAACACAGTCAACCTTCAATGAGCAGTTCTTC.

The chain combines TRBV15 with TRBJ1-4; D is unresolved. The CDR3 runs 13 residues. V was pared by 0 bases and J by 5 bases, with 4 bases between. Germline assignment: CDR1 LNHNV and CDR2 YYDKDF (reference sequence). In DNA form, the CDR3 reads TGTGCCACCAGCAGAGATAAGAATGAAAAACTGTTTTTT. This encodes CATSRDKNEKLFF.

The chain combines TRBV29-1 with TRBJ1-2; no firm D call. Between the trimmed V and J ends, which lost 5 bases and 8 bases, there was a span of 9 bases. The CDR3 totals 10 residues. Germline V gives CDR1 SQVTM, CDR2 ANQGSEA. The CDR3 here is CSVQQGGYTF. CDR3 bases: TGCAGCGTTCAACAAGGAGGCTACACCTTC.

J is TRBJ1-2 and V is TRBV28; 9 nucleotides match TRBD1. This CDR3 has 16 amino acids. Trimming removed 3 bases from V and 2 bases from J; junction bases left unmatched: 7. The germline V gene has CDR1 MDHEN and CDR2 SYDVKM. The CDR3 DNA reads as TGTGCCAGCAGTTTTGGGACAGGGAGGTCCAACTATGGCTACACCTTC. As protein: CASSFGTGRSNYGYTF.

The chain combines TRBV14 with TRBJ1-3; a weak D match, TRBD1 (6 bases). This CDR3 has 17 amino acids. Trimming left V 3 bases short and J 0 bases short, with 15 bases between. The germline V gene encodes CDR1 SGHDN and CDR2 FVKESK. CDR3 loop: CASSHVFTGYSGNTIYF. The CDR3, as DNA: TGTGCCAGCAGCCATGTTTTTACAGGGTACTCTGGAAACACCATATATTTT.

The J gene is TRBJ1-6, the V gene TRBV15; D not resolved. The CDR3 runs to 18 residues. Germline V gene data show CDR1 as LNHNV and CDR2 as YYDKDF (reference sequence). Trimming shortened V by 0 bases and J by 6 bases, and 18 bases separated the two germline ends. The CDR3 coding sequence is TGTGCCACCAGCAGAGATTACGGAAGTGGAGGCGGTAATTCACCCCTCCACTTT. Protein product: CATSRDYGSGGGNSPLHF.

The chain links TRBV7-2 to TRBJ1-1; TRBD1 is a possible D gene (6 bases). The germline V gene has CDR1 SGHTA and CDR2 FQGNSA. Trimming removed 1 base from V and 3 bases from J, with 6 bases in between. This CDR3 has 13 amino acids. In DNA form, the CDR3 reads TGTGCCAGCAGCTTAGACAGGGACACTGAAGCTTTCTTT. It is translated as CASSLDRDTEAFF.

As DNA, the CDR3 is TGCGCCAGCACCTACCAAGAGACCCAGTACTTC. Encoded protein: CASTYQETQYF. The chain uses TRBV5-1 and TRBJ2-5, with D unclear. V was clipped by 6 bases and J by 0 bases, with 3 bases between them. The germline V gene encodes CDR1 SGHRS and CDR2 YFSETQ. The CDR3 runs 11 residues.

This chain uses TRBV6-6 with TRBJ1-1, with D perhaps TRBD1 (5 bases). Germline V CDR1 and CDR2: MNHNY, SVGAGI (reference sequence). V dropped 5 bases and J dropped 11 bases, with 18 bases sitting between them. The CDR3 is 13 amino acids. In nucleotides, the CDR3 is TGTGCCAGCAGTATAGGGACCGAGGGTAAGGCTTTCTTT. As protein: CASSIGTEGKAFF.

This clone was seen once. CDR3 residues: CATSRDISRGAFF. For the CDR3, the DNA is TGTGCCACCAGCAGAGATATCAGCCGGGGAGCTTTCTTT. The chain employs TRBV15 and TRBJ1-1; D is unclear. Germline CDR1 and CDR2: LNHNV and YYDKDF (reference sequence). V dropped 0 bases and J dropped 10 bases, with 12 bases sitting between them. The CDR3 runs 13 residues.

The chain carries TRBV5-1 and TRBJ2-1; 9 positions match TRBD1. The CDR3 has 16 amino acids. The trim removed 3 bases at V and 8 bases at J, leaving 12 bases unmatched. From germline, CDR1 is SGHRS and CDR2 YFSETQ. DNA of the CDR3: TGCGCCAGCAGCTCCTCGCGACAGGGGGGTTTCGATGAGCAGTTCTTC. Protein sequence: CASSSSRQGGFDEQFF.

The CDR3 sequence is CASSIRDYPGNIQYF. CDR3 nucleotide sequence: TGTGCCAGCAGCATCCGGGACTACCCAGGAAACATTCAGTACTTC. V usage is TRBV5-6 and J usage is TRBJ2-4; 7 nucleotides line up with TRBD2. With V trimmed by 4 bases and J by 6 bases, 10 bases remained unmatched. CDR1 is SGHDT and CDR2 is YYEEEE in the germline V gene. This CDR3 has 15 residues.

This chain connects TRBV6-1 to TRBJ2-3; no clear D gene. The V end lost 1 base, the J end lost 0 bases, and 11 bases lay between the germline ends. The germline CDR1 and CDR2 sequences are MNHNS and SASEGT. The CDR3 extends over 16 amino acids. CDR3 DNA sequence: TGTGCCAGCAGTGAAGAAGGCGGCCTCAGCACAGATACGCAGTATTTT. Protein sequence: CASSEEGGLSTDTQYF.

V usage is TRBV4-1 and J usage is TRBJ2-4, with D perhaps matching TRBD1 (7 bases). Germline CDR1 and CDR2: MGHRA and YSYEKL. V was cut by 1 base and J by 0 bases, with 13 bases left in between. The CDR3 spans 17 residues. Written as DNA, the CDR3 is TGCGCCAGCAGCCAAGTAGGTCAGGGGGGAGCCAAAAACATTCAGTACTTC. Its protein is CASSQVGQGGAKNIQYF.